This record covers a single T cell receptor (beta chain). The sample originates from a study of blood T cell repertoires in COVID-19. Germline values: CDR1 LGHNA, CDR2 YSLEER. The CDR3 has 17 amino acids. Trimming took 4 bases from V and 4 from J, leaving 17 bases between them. Produced via immunoSEQ multiplex PCR; TCRdb's table is partial and in-frame only. This sample yields just over 300,000 clones, of which around 85% are seen a single time; over 2% belongs to the top ten. This TCR came from a man aged 25 to 45 who had recovered from COVID-19. The V gene is TRBV4-3, the J gene TRBJ1-6; D perhaps matches TRBD1 (5 bases). Input material: PBMCs or T cells enriched from blood (not recorded which). CDR3 sequence: CASSPTPGSAYNSPLHF. The CDR3 DNA reads as TGCGCCAGCAGCCCGACACCAGGGTCGGCTTATAATTCACCCCTCCACTTT.